The clone carrying this T cell receptor beta chain was recorded only once. Its antigen is unknown. Bulk CD8+ and CD4+ cells came from magnetic negative isolation; CD8+ TEMRA by FACS. This sample is drawn from a study of CD8 T cells in Susac syndrome. Looking at the study overall: When their blood was taken, patients with Susac syndrome were therapy-naive, taking corticosteroids, or taking intravenous immunoglobulin alone. Study-wide results and caveats: The study identified sixteen and five Susac-specific public clones in total CD8+ and CD8+ TEMRA repertoires.

Germline V gene data show CDR1 as SGHTA and CDR2 as FQGNSA. This CDR3 region has 14 residues. Trimming took 5 bases from V and 4 from J, leaving 14 bases between them. An input of roughly 0.5 to 1 ug of RNA was subjected to reverse transcription using random hexamers. The CDR3 of TCR beta was amplified by immunoSEQ multiplex PCR across 54 Vbeta and 13 Jbeta. One entry per CDR3 protein results from TCRdb running MiXCR on the immunoSEQ multiplex PCR reads. The sample has tens of thousands of distinct CDR3 sequences; roughly 95% are singletons. Source material: CD8+ T cells from PBMCs. The receptor comes from a human donor with Susac syndrome. The chain links TRBV7-2 to TRBJ2-5, with a weak D call TRBD1 (5 bases). DNA of the CDR3: TGTGCCAGCAGCGACCGACAGTGGGGAGAGACCCAGTACTTC. As protein: CASSDRQWGETQYF. Combining the CDR3 with reference TRBV7-2 and TRBJ2-5 gives the whole variable domain GAGVSQSPSNKVTEKGKDVELRCDPISGHTALYWYRQSLGQGLEFLIYFQGNSAPDKSGLPSDRFSAERTGGSVSTLTIQRTQQEDSAVYLCASSDRQWGETQYFGPGTRLLVL.